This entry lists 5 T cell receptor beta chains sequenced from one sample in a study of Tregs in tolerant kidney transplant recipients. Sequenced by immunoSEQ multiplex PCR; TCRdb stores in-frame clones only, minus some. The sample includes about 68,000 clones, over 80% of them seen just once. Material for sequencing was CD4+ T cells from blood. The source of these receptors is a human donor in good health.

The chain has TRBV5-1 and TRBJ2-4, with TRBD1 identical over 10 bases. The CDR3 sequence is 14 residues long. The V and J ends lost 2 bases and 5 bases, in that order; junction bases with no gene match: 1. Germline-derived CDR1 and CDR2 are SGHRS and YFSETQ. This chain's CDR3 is CASSFGTGENIQYF. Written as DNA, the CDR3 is TGCGCCAGCAGCTTCGGGACAGGGGAAAACATTCAGTACTTC.

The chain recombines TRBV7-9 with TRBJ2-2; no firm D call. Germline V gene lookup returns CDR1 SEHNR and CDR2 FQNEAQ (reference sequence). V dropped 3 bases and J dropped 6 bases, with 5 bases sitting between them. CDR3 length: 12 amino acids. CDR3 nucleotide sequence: TGTGCCAGCAGCTTCGGTCCCGGGGAGCTGTTTTTT. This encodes CASSFGPGELFF. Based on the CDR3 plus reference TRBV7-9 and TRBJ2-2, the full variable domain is DTGVSQNPRHKITKRGQNVTFRCDPISEHNRLYWYRQTLGQGPEFLTYFQNEAQLEKSRLLSDRFSAERPKGSFSTLEIQRTEQGDSAMYLCASSFGPGELFFGEGSRLTVL.

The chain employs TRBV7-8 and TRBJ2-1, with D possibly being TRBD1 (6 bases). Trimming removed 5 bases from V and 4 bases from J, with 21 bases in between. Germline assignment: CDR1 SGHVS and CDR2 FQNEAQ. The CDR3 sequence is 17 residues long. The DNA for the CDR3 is TGTGCCAGCAGCCCGAGTCCGCTGGGGGCCGAGTACAATGAGCAGTTCTTC. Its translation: CASSPSPLGAEYNEQFF.

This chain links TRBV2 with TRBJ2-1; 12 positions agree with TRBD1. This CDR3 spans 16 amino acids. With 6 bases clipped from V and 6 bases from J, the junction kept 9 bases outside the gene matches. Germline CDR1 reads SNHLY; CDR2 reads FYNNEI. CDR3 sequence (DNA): TGTGCCAGCAGCGTGGGGACAGGGGGCGTTAGCAATGAGCAGTTCTTC. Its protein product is CASSVGTGGVSNEQFF.

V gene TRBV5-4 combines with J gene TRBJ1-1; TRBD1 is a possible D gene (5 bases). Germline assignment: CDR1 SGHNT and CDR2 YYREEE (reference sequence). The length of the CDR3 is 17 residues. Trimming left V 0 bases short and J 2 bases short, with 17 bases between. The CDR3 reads CASSLAPTASVNTEAFF. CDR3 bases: TGTGCCAGCAGCTTGGCCCCGACAGCTTCTGTCAACACTGAAGCTTTCTTT.